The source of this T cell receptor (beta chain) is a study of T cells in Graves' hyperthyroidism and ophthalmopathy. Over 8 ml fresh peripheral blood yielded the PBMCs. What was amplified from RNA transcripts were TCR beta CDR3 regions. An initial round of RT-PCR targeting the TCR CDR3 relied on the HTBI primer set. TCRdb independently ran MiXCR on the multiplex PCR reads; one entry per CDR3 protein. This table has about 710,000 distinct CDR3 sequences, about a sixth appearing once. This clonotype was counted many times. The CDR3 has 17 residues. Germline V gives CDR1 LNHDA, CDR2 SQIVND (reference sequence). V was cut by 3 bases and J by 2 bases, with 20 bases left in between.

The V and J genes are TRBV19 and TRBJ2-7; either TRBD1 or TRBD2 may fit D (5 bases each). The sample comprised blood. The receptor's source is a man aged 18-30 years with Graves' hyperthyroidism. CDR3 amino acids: CASSISGARDGTYEQYF. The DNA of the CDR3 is TGTGCCAGTAGTATTTCGGGTGCCCGGGACGGAACCTACGAGCAGTACTTC.